This note documents a single T cell receptor (beta chain) sequence. TCRdb keeps only in-frame clones here, not all; method: immunoSEQ multiplex PCR. The table lists 45,000 or so clones, around 96% of them singletons, with roughly 0.8% in the top ten. This record comes from a study of T cell changes during pregnancy in multiple sclerosis. The CDR3 loop spans 14 amino acids. Germline V CDR1 and CDR2: KGHSH, LQKENI. The V segment lost 3 bases and the J segment 3 bases; nucleotides outside the gene matches: 4. The chain is built from TRBV18 and TRBJ2-7, with 8 bases identical to TRBD1. The clonotype was recovered from a female donor with multiple sclerosis, enrolled in a pregnancy study. The sample in question was peripheral blood, obtained in the second trimester of pregnancy. The CDR3 is CASSPSGQGYEQYF. DNA of the CDR3: TGTGCCAGCTCACCCTCCGGACAGGGCTACGAGCAGTACTTC. The complete variable domain, with remaining parts taken from reference TRBV18 and TRBJ2-7, reads NAGVMQNPRHLVRRRGQEARLRCSPMKGHSHVYWYRQLPEEGLKFMVYLQKENIIDESGMPKERFSAEFPKEGPSILRIQQVVRGDSAAYFCASSPSGQGYEQYFGPGTRLTVT.